This TCR beta chain was sequenced during a study of cytomegalovirus exposure and HLA in healthy donors. Findings of the study overall: TCR beta V segments were, for the most part, productive about 87% or about 30% of the time in an earlier analysis. Analysis was performed later, and it showed HLA-associated TCR beta chains to be more clonally expanded than equally common others. Roughly uniform depth of sequencing across donors was assumed in presence/absence analyses.

With regard to this clone: The antigen is undetermined.

PCR primers comprised 60 Vbeta and 13 Jbeta primers. The repertoire was sequenced with immunoSEQ multiplex PCR; TCRdb's copy has only in-frame clones and lacks some. This table has over 110,000 clones, 73% appearing once. Despite likely unrecorded immune exposures, the donors were nominally healthy at the time of sampling. Unmatched junction bases numbered 3, after V lost 0 bases and J lost 4 bases. The CDR3 extends over 15 amino acids. Germline V CDR1 and CDR2: SGHRS, YFSETQ. This TCR was recovered from a woman aged 40 to 50 in good health and CMV-seronegative. The V call is TRBV5-1, the J call TRBJ2-3; 9 positions match TRBD1. The sample was PBMCs. CDR3 sequence reads: CASSLGTGVPDTQYF. The DNA of the CDR3 is TGCGCCAGCAGCTTGGGGACAGGGGTCCCAGATACGCAGTATTTT.